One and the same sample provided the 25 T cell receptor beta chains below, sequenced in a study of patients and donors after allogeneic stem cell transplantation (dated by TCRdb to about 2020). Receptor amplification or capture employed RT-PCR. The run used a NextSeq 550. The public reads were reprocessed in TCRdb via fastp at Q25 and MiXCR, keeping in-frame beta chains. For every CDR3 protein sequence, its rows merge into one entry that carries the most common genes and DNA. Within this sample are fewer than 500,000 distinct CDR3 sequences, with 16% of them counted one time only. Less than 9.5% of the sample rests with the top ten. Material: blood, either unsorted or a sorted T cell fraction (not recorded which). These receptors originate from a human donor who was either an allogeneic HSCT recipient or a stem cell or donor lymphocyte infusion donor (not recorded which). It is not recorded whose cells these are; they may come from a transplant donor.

The DNA for the CDR3 is TGTGCCAGTAGTATGACAGGGGCCTACGAGCAGTACTTC. It yields the protein CASSMTGAYEQYF. The rearrangement links TRBV19 to TRBJ2-7, with 8 bases aligning to TRBD1. With 3 bases clipped from V and 2 bases from J, the junction kept 0 bases outside the gene matches. CDR3 length equals 13 residues. Germline V gene data show CDR1 as LNHDA and CDR2 as SQIVND (reference sequence).

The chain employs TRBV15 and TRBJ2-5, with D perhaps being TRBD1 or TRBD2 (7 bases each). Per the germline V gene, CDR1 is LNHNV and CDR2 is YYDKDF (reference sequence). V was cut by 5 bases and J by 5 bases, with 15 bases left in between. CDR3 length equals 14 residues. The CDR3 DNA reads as TGTGCCACCAGCCCAGGGGGGGCGGAGGAGACCCAGTACTTC. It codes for CATSPGGAEETQYF.

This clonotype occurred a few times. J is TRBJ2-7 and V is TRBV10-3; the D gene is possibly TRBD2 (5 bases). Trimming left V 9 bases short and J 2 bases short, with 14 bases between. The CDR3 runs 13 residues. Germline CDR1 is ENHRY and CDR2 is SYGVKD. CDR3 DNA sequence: TGTGCCATTTCGACTAACCCCCCCTACGAGCAGTACTTC. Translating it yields CAISTNPPYEQYF.

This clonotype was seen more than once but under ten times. The CDR3 nucleotides are TGCGCCAGCAGCTTGTCAGGGGTCCCCCACGAGCAGTACTTC. Protein: CASSLSGVPHEQYF. V is TRBV5-1 and J is TRBJ2-7, with D maybe TRBD1 (6 bases). CDR1 is SGHRS, CDR2 YFSETQ, per germline. The CDR3 covers 14 residues. Trimming stripped 1 base from V and 5 bases from J, with 13 bases between.

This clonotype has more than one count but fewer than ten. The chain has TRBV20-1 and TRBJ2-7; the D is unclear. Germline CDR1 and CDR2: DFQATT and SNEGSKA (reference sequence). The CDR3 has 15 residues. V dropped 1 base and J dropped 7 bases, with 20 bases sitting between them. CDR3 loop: CSARARAAGRVEQYF. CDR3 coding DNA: TGCAGTGCTAGAGCCCGGGCAGCTGGAAGGGTAGAGCAGTACTTC.

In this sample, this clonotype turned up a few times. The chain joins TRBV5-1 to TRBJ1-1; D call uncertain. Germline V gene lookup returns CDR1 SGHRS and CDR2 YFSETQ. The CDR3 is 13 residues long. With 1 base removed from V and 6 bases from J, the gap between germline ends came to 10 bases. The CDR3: CASSLYSGAEAFF. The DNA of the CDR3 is TGCGCCAGCAGCTTGTATTCTGGAGCTGAAGCTTTCTTT.

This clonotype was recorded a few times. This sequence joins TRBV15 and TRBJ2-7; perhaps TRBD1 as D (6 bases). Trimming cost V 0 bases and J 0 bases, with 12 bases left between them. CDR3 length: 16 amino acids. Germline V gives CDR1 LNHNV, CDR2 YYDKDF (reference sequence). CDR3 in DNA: TGTGCCACCAGCAGAGATGTTGGACAGAACTCCTACGAGCAGTACTTC. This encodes CATSRDVGQNSYEQYF.

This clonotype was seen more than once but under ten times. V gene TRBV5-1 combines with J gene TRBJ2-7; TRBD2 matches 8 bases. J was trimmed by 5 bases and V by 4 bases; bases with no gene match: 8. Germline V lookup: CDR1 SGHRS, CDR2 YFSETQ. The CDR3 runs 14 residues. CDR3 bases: TGCGCCAGCAGCACTCTCGCGGGAGGCCACGAGCAGTACTTC. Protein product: CASSTLAGGHEQYF. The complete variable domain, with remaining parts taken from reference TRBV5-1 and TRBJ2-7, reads KAGVTQTPRYLIKTRGQQVTLSCSPISGHRSVSWYQQTPGQGLQFLFEYFSETQRNKGNFPGRFSGRQFSNSRSEMNVSTLELGDSALYLCASSTLAGGHEQYFGPGTRLTVT.

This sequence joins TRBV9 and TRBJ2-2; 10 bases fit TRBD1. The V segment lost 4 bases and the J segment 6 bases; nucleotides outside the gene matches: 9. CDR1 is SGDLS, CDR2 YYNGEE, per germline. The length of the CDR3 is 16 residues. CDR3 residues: CASSSRQGAFSGELFF. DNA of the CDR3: TGTGCCAGCAGCAGCCGACAGGGGGCCTTCTCCGGGGAGCTGTTTTTT.

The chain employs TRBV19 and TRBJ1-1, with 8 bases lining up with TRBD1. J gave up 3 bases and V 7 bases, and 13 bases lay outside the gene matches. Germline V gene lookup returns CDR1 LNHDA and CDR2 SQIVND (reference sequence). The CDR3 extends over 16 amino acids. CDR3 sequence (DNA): TGTGCCAGTAAGGGGACAGGAAAAGTTAGGGACACTGAAGCTTTCTTT. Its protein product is CASKGTGKVRDTEAFF.

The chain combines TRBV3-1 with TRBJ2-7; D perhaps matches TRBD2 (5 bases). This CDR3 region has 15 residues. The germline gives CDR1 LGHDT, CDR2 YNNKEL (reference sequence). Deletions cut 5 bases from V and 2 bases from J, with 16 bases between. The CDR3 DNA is TGTGCCAGCAGCTACCGGTTAAAGAGGGCCTACGAGCAGTACTTC. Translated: CASSYRLKRAYEQYF.

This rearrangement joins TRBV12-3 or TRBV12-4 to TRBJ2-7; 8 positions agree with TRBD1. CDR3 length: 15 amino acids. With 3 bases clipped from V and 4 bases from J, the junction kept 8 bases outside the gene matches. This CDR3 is CASSLRQGIVYEQYF. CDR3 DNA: TGTGCCAGCAGTTTGAGACAGGGGATCGTTTACGAGCAGTACTTC.

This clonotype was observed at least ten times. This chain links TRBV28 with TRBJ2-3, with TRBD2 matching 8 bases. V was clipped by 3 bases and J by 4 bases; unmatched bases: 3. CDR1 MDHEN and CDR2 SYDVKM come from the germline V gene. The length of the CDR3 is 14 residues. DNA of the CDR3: TGTGCCAGCAGTTTTAGCGGGAAGGCAGATACGCAGTATTTT. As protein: CASSFSGKADTQYF.

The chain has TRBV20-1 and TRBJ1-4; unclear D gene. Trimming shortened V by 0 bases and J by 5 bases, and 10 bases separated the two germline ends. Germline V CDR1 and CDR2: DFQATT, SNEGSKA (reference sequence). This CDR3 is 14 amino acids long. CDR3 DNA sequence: TGCAGTGCTAGAGATTCAAGGGCCAATGAAAAACTGTTTTTT. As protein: CSARDSRANEKLFF.

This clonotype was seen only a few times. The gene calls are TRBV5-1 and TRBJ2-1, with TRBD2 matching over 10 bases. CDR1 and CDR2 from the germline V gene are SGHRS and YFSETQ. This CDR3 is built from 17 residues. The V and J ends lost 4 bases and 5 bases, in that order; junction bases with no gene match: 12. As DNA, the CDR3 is TGCGCCAGCAGCCCAGCGGGAGGGCACTCTGGCGACAATGAGCAGTTCTTC. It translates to CASSPAGGHSGDNEQFF.

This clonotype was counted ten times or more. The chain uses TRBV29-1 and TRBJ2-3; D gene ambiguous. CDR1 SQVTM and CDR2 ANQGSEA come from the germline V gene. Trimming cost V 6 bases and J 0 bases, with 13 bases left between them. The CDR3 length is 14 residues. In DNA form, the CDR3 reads TGCAGCGTCGCCACCGGGTTGAGCACAGATACGCAGTATTTT. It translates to CSVATGLSTDTQYF.

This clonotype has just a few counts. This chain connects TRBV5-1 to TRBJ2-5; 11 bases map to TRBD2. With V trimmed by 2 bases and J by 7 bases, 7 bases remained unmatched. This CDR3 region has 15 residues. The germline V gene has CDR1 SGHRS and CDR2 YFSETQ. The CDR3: CASSFSGLAGGTQYF. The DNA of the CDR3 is TGCGCCAGCAGCTTTTCCGGACTAGCGGGCGGGACCCAGTACTTC.

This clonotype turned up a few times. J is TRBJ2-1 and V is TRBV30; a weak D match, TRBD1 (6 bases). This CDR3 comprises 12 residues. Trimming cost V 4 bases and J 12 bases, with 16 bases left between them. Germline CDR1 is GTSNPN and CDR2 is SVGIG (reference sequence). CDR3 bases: TGTGCCTGGACTCACCGGGACATGGGGCAGTTCTTC. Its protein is CAWTHRDMGQFF.

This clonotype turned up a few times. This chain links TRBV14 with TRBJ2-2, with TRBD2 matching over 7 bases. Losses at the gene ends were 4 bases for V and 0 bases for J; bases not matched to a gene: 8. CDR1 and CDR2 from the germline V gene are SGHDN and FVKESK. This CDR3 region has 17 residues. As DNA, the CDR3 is TGTGCCAGCAGCCGTTCCCGCGGGGGAGCGAACACCGGGGAGCTGTTTTTT. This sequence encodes CASSRSRGGANTGELFF.

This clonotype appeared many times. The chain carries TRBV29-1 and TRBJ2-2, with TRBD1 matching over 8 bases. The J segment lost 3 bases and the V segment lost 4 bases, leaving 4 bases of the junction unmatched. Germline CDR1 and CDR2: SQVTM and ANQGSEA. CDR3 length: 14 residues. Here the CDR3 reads CSVALDRDTGELFF. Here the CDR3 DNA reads TGCAGCGTTGCTTTGGACAGGGACACCGGGGAGCTGTTTTTT.

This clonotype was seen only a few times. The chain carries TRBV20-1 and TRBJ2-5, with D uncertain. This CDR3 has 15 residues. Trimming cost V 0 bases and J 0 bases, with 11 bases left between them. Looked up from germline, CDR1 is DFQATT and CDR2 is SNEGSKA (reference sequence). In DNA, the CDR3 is TGCAGTGCTAGAGATTTGTCCTGGTACCAAGAGACCCAGTACTTC. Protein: CSARDLSWYQETQYF.

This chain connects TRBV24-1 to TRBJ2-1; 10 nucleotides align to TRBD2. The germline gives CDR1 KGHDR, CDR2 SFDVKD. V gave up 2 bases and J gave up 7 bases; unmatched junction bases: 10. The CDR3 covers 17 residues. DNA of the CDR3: TGTGCCACCAGTGATTCGAGACTAGCGGGCCGTAGGAATGAGCAGTTCTTC. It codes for CATSDSRLAGRRNEQFF.

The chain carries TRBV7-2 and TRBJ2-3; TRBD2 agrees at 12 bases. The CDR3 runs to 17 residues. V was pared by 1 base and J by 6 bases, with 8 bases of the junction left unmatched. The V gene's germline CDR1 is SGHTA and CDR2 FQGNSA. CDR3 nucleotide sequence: TGTGCCAGCAGCTTAGAGCTAGCGGGGGGGCTCCGGGATACGCAGTATTTT. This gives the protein CASSLELAGGLRDTQYF.

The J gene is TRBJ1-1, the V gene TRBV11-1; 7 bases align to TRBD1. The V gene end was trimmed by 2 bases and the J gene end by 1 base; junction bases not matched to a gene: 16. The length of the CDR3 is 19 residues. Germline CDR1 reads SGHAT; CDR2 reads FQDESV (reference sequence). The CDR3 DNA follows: TGTGCCAGCAGCTTAAAGATCAAAGTGCAAGACAGGGCGAACACTGAAGCTTTCTTT. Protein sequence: CASSLKIKVQDRANTEAFF.

The CDR3 DNA sequence: TGTGCCAGCAGTTACGGCCCGGGACCAGAGACCCAGTACTTC. The encoded protein is CASSYGPGPETQYF. This sequence joins TRBV6-5 and TRBJ2-5, with D perhaps matching TRBD1 or TRBD2 (5 bases each). Looked up from germline, CDR1 is MNHEY and CDR2 is SVGAGI. This CDR3 comprises 14 residues. The ends were cut back, 2 bases at V and 4 bases at J, with 11 bases in the middle.